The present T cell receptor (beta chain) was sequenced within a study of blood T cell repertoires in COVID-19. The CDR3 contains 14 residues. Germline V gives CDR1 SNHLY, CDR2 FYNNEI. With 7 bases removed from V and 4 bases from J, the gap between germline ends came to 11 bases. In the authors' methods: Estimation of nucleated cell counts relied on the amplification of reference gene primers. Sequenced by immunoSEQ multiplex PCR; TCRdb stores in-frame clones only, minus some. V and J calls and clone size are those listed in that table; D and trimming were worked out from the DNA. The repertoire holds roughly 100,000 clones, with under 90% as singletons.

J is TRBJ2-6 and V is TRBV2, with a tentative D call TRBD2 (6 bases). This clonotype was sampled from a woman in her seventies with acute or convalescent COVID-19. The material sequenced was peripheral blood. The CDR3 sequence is CASMSGRGANVLTF. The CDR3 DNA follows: TGTGCCAGCATGAGCGGGCGGGGGGCCAACGTCCTGACTTTC.